This entry features one TCR beta chain sequence. Its antigen remains unidentified. No much larger clone is present one base from it, and per-base qualities are unavailable. Library generation was performed with 5' RACE. Sequencing was carried out with a NextSeq 500. To correct for sequencing error and PCR bias, the TCR library protocol tagged individual cDNA molecules with unique molecular identifiers. Both TCR alpha and beta chains were sequenced, and tight co-correlation was observed between alpha and beta sequence abundances in each sample. The authors processed their data as follows. Decombinator V4 was used to annotate the V gene, J gene and CDR3 of the TCR sequences. TCRs were defined as expanded if a significant change between any two time points was detected under a Poisson model with p below 0.0001. Abundances of TCRs were expressed as counts per million after normalisation to the total number of TCRs sequenced in each sample. VDJdb, accessed on 1 November 2021, was searched for TCRs annotated for CMV, EBV and SARS-CoV-2, and TCRs annotated for more than one antigen were excluded. The public reads were reanalyzed by TCRdb: fastp trimming at Q25, MiXCR alignment, in-frame beta chains only. Entries that share a CDR3 protein sequence are merged under the most common genes and DNA. Clone size and V and J calls follow TCRdb, not the original study. The sample has tens of thousands of distinct CDR3 sequences on record, 9.5% to 15% of them singletons. The ten largest make up 4.4% of the sample.

The sample originates from a study of early T cells in non-severe SARS-CoV-2 infection (dated by TCRdb to the early 2020s). Study-wide context: Bulk RNA from unsorted whole blood was used for TCR sequencing, so alpha and beta chains could not be paired.

Paper-wide results and their limitations: VDJdb matching was skewed toward anti-spike CD8 responses and likely underestimated virus-specific expansions, missing private and CD4 specificities.

Set within a cohort of healthcare workers in London, UK, this nested case-control study involved weekly PCR testing of nasopharyngeal swabs along with blood sampling. Between 23 and 31 March 2020, the week of the UK lockdown, healthcare workers were enrolled and then followed up weekly for as long as 16 weeks. This receptor was taken from an adult who was a healthcare worker with PCR-confirmed SARS-CoV-2 infection or an uninfected control (not recorded which). The sequencing used whole blood, collected at baseline.

At the DNA level, the sequence is TGCAGTGCTAGAGCCTACCTCTCGCGGGAGAGGGAGCAGTACTTC. The encoded protein is CSARAYLSREREQYF. The rearranged segments are TRBV20-1 and TRBJ2-7; TRBD2 lines up with 7 middle nucleotides. From its cysteine to its phenylalanine, the CDR3 spans 15 amino acids. Only the CDR3 region is kept as DNA, spanning 45 bases read in frame from base 1. In the germline V gene (reference sequence), CDR1 corresponds to DFQATT and CDR2 to SNEGSKA. The junction shows trimming of 1 base on V and 7 bases on J, and the gene matches do not reach 13 bases of it.